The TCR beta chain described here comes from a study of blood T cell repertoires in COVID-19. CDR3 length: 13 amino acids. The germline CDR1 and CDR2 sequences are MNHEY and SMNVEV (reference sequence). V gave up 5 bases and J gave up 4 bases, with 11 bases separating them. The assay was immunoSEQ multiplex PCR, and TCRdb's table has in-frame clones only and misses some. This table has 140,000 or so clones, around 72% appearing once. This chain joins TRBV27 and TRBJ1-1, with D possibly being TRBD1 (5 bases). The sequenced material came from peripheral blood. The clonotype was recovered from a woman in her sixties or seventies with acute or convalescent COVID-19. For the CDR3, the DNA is TGTGCCAGCAGTCGGGGGTTGGGCACTGAAGCTTTCTTT. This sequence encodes CASSRGLGTEAFF.